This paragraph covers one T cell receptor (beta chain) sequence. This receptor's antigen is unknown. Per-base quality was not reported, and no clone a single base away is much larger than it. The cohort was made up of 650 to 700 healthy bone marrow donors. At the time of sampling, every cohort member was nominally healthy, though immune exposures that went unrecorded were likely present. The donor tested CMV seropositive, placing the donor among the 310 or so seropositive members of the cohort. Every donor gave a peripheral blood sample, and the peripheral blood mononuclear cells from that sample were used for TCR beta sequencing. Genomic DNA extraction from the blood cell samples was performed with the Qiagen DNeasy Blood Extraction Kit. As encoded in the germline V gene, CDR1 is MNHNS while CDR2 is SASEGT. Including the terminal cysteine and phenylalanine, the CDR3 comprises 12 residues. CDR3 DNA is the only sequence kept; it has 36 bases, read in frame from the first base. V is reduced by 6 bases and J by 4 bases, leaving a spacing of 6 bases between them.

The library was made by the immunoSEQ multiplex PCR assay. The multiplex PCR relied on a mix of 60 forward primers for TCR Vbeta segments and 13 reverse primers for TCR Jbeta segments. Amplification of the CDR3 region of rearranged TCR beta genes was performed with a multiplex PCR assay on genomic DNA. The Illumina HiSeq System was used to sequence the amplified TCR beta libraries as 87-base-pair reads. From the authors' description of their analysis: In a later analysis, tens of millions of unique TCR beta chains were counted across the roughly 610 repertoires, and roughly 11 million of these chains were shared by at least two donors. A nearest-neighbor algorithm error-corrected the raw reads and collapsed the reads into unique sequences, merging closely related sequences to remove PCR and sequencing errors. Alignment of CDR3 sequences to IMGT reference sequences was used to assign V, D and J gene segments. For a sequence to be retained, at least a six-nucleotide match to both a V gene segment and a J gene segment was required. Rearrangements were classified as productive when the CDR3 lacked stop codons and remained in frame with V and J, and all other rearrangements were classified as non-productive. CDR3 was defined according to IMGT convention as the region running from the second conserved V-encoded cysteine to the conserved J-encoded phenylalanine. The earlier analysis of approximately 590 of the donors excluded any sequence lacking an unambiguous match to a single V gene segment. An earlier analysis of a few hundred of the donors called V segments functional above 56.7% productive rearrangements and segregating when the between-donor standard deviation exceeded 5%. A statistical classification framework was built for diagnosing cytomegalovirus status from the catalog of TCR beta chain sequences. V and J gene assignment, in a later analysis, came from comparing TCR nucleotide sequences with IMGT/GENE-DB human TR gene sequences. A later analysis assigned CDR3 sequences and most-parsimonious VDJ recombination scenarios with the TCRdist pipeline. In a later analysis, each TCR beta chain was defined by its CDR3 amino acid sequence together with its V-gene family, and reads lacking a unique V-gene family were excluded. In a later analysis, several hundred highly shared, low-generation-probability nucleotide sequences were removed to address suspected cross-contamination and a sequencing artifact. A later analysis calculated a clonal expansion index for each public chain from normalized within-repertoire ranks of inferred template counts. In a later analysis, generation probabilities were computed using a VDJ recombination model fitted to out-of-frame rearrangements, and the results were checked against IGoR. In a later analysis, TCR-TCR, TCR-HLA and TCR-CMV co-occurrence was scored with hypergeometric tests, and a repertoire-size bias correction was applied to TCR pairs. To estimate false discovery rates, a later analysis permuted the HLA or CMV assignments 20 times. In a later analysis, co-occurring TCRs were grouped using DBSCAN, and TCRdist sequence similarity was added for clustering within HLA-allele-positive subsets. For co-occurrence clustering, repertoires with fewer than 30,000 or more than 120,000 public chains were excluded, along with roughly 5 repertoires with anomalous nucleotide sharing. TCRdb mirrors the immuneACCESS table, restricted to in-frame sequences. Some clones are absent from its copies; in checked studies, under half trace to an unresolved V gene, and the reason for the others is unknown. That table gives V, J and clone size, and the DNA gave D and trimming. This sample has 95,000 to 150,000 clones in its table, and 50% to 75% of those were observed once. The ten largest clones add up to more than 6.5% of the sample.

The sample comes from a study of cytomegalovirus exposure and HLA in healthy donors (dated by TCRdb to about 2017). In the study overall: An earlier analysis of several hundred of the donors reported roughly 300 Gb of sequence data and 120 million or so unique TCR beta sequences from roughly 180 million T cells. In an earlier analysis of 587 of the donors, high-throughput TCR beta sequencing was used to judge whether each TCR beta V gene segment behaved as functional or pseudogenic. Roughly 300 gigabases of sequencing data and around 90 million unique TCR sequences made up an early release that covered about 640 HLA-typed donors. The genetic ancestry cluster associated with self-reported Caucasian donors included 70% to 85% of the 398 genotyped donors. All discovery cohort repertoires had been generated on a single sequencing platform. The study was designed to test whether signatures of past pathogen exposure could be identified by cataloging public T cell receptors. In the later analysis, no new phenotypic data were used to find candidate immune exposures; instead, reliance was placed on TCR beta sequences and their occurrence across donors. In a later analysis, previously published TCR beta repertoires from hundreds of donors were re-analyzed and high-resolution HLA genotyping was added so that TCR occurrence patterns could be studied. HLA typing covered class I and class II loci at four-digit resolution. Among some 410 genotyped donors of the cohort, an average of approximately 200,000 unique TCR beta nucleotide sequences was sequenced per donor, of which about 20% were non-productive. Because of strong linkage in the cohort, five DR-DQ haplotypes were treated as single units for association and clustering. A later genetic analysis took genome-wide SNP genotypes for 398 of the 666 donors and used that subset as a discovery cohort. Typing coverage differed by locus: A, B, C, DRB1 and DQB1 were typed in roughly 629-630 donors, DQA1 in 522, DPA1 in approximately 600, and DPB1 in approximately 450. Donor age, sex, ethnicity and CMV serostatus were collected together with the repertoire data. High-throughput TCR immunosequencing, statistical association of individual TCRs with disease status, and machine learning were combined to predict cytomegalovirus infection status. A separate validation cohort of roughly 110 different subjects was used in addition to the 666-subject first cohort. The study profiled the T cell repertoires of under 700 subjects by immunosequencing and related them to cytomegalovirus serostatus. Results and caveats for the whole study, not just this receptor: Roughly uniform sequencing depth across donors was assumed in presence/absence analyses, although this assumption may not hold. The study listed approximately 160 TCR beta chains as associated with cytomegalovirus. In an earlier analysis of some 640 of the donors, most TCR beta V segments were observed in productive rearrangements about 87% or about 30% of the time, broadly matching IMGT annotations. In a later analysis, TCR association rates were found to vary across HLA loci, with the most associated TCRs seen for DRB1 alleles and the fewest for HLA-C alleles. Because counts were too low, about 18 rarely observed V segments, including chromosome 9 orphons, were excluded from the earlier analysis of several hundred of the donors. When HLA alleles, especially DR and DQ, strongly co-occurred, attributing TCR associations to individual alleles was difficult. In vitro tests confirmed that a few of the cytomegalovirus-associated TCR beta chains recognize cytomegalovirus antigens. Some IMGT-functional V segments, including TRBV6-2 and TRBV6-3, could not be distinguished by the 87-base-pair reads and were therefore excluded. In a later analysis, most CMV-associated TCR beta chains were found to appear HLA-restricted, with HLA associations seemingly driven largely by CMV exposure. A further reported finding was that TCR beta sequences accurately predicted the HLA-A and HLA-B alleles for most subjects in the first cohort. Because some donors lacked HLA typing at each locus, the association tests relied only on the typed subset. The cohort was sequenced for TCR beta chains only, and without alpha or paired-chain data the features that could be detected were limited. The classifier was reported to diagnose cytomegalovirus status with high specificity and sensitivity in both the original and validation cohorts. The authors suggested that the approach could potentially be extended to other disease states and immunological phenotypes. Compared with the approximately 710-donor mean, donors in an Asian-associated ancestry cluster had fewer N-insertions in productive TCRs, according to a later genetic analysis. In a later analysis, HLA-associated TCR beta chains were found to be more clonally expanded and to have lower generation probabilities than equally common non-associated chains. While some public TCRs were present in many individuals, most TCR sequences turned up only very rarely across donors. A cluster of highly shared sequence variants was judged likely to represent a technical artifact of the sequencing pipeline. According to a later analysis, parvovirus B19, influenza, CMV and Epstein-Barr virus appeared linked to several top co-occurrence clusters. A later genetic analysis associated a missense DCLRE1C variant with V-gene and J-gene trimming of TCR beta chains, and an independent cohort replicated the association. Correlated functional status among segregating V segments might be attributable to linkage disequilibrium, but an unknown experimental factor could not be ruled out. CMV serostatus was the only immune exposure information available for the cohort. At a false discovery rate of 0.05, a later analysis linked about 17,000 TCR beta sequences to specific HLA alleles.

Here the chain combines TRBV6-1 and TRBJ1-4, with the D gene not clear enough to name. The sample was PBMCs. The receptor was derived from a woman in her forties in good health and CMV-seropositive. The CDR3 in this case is CASREVNEKLFF. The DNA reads TGTGCCAGCAGGGAGGTTAATGAAAAACTGTTTTTT.